This TCR beta chain was captured by sequencing in a study of identical twins. TCRdb re-derived calls from the 5' RACE reads in MiXCR, one entry per CDR3 protein. The sample lists some 760,000 distinct CDR3 sequences, approximately 18% occurring once. The ends lost 5 bases at V and 6 bases at J; junction bases unmatched: 13. Germline CDR1 reads DFQATT; CDR2 reads SNEGSKA (reference sequence). This CDR3 comprises 15 residues. Separately, the same data were catalogued under a study of T cells expressing NK-cell markers.

The V gene is TRBV20-1, the J gene TRBJ2-1; 7 bases agree with TRBD2. Sample: PBMCs. This sequence was found in a woman aged 18-35 years in good health. CDR3 sequence (DNA): TGCAGTGCTCCCCGTGGGGGGGTCTCCATCAATGAGCAGTTCTTC. It encodes CSAPRGGVSINEQFF.